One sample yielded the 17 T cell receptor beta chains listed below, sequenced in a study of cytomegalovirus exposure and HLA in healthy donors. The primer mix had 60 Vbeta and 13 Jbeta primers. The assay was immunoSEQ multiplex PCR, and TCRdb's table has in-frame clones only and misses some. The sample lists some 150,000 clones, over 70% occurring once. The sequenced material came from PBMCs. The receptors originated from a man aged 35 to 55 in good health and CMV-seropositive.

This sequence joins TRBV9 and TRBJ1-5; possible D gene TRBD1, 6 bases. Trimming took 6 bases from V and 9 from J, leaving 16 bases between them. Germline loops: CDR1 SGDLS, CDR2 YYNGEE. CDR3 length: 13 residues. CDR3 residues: CASTRTDQGPQHF. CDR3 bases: TGTGCCAGCACCCGGACAGACCAGGGGCCCCAGCATTTT.

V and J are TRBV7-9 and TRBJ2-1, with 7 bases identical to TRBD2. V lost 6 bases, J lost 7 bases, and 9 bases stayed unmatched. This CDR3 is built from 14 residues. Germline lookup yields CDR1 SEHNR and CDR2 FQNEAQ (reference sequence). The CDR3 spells CASRVAGEGNEQFF. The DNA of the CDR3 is TGTGCCAGCAGGGTTGCGGGAGAGGGGAATGAGCAGTTCTTC. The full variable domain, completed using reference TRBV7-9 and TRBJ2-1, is DTGVSQNPRHKITKRGQNVTFRCDPISEHNRLYWYRQTLGQGPEFLTYFQNEAQLEKSRLLSDRFSAERPKGSFSTLEIQRTEQGDSAMYLCASRVAGEGNEQFFGPGTRLTVL.

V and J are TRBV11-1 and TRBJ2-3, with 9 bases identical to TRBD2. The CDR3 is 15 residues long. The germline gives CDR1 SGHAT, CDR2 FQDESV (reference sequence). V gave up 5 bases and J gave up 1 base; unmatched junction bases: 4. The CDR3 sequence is CASSQGLARTDTQYF. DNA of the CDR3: TGTGCCAGCAGCCAGGGACTAGCTCGCACAGATACGCAGTATTTT.

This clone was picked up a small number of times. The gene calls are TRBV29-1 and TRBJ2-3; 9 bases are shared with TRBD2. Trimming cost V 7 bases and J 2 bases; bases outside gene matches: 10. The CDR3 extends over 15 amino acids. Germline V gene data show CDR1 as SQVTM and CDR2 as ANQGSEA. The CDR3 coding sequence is TGCAGCGCCGCTAAGACTAGCGGTTTCACAGATACGCAGTATTTT. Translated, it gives CSAAKTSGFTDTQYF.

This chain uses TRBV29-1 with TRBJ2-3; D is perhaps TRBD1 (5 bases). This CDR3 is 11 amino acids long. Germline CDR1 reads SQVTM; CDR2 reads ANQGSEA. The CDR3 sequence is CSSGLADTQYF. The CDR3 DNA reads TGCAGTTCAGGGTTGGCAGATACGCAGTATTTT.

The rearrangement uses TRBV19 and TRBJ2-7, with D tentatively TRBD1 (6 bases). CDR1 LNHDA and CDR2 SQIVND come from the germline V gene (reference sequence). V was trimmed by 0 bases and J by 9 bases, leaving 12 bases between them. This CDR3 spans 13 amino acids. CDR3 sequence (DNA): TGTGCCAGTAGTATAGATCAGTTCAGGGGGCAGTACTTC. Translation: CASSIDQFRGQYF.

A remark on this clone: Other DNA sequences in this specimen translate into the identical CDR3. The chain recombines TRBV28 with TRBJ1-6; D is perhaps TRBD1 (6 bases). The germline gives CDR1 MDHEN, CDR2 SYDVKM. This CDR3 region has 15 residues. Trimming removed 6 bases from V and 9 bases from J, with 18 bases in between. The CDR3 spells CASSLERGIRSPLHF. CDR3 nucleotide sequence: TGTGCCAGCAGCTTAGAAAGGGGGATTCGTTCACCCCTCCACTTT.

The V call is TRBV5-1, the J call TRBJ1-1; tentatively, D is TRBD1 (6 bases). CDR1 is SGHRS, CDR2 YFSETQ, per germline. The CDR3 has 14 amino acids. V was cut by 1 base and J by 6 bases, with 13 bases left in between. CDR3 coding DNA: TGCGCCAGCAGCTTGTTGGGACAACAGGCTGAAGCTTTCTTT. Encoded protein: CASSLLGQQAEAFF.

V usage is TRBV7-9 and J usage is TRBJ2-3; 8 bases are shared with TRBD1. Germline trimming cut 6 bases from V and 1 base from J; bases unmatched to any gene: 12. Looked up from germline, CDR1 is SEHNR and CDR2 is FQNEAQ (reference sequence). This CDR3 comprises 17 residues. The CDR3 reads CASRRLLSGQGTDTQYF. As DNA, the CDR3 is TGTGCCAGCAGAAGACTTTTATCGGGACAGGGCACAGATACGCAGTATTTT.

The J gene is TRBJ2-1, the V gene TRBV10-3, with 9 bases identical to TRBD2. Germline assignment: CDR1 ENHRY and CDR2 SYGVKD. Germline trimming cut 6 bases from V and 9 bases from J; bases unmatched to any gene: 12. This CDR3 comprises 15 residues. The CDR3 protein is CAISDAGGSEGEQFF. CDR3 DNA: TGTGCCATCAGCGATGCGGGAGGGTCTGAGGGTGAGCAGTTCTTC.

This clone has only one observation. This CDR3 reads CSVCGETNEKLFF. CDR3 nucleotides: TGCAGCGTGTGTGGGGAGACTAATGAAAAACTGTTTTTT. V usage is TRBV29-1 and J usage is TRBJ1-4, with D uncertain. Germline loops: CDR1 SQVTM, CDR2 ANQGSEA. This CDR3 spans 13 amino acids. V shed 6 bases and J shed 2 bases, with 10 bases lying between them.

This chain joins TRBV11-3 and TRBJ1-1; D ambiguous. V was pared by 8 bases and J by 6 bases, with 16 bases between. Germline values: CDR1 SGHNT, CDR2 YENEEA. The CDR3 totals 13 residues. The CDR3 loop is CASCPREGAEAFF. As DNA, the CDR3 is TGTGCCAGCTGCCCTCGGGAGGGCGCTGAAGCTTTCTTT.

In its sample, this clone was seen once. This CDR3 reads CASSDTGGQPQHF. The DNA for the CDR3 is TGTGCCAGCAGTGATACAGGGGGGCAGCCCCAGCATTTT. This chain uses TRBV2 with TRBJ1-5; 8 positions agree with TRBD1. Germline CDR1 is SNHLY and CDR2 is FYNNEI. CDR3 length: 13 amino acids. Unmatched junction bases numbered 2, after V lost 3 bases and J lost 7 bases.

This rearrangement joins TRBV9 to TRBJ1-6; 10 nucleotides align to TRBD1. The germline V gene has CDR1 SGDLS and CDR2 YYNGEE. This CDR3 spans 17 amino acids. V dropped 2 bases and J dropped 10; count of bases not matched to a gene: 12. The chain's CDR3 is CASSVSTGGDPGSPLHF. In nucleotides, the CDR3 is TGTGCCAGCAGCGTTTCGACAGGGGGCGATCCTGGGTCACCCCTCCACTTT.

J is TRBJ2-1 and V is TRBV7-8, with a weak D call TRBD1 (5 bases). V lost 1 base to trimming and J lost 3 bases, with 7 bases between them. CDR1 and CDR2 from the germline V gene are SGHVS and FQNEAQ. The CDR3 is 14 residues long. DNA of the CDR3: TGTGCCAGCAGCTTAGACAGGAACTACAATGAGCAGTTCTTC. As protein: CASSLDRNYNEQFF.

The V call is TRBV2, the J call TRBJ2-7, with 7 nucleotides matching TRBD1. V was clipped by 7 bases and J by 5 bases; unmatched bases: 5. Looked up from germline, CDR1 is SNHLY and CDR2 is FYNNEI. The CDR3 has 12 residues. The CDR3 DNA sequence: TGTGCCAGCAAACAGGGGACGAACGAGCAGTACTTC. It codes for CASKQGTNEQYF.

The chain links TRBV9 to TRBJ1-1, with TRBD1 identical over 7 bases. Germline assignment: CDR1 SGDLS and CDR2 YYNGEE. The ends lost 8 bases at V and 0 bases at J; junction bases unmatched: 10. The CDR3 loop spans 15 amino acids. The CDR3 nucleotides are TGTGCCAGTGAGCTTATGGGACAGTTGAACACTGAAGCTTTCTTT. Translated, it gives CASELMGQLNTEAFF.